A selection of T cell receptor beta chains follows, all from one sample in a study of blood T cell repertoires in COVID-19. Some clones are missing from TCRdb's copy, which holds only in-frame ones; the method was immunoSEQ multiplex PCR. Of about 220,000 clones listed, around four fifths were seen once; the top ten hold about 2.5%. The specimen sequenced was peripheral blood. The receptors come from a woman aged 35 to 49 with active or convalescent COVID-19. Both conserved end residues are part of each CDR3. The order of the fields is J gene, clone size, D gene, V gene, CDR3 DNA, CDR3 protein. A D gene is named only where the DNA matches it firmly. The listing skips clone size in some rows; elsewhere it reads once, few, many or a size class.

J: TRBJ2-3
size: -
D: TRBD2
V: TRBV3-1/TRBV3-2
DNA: TGTGCCAGCAGCCAAGCCGGGACTAGCGGCACAGATACGCAGTATTTT
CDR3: CASSQAGTSGTDTQYF

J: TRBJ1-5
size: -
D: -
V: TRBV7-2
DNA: TGTGCCAGCAGCTTAGCTTTCATGACGGGGCAGCCCCAGCATTTT
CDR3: CASSLAFMTGQPQHF

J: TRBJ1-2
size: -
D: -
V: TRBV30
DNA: TGTGCCTGGAGTGTACCAGGGGCCCTCCTGTTCTATGGCTACACCTTC
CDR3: CAWSVPGALLFYGYTF

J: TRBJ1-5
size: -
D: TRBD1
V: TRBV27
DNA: TGTGCCAGCAGAACCAAACAGGGGGTCCAATCCTATAGCAATCAGCCCCAGCATTTT
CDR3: CASRTKQGVQSYSNQPQHF

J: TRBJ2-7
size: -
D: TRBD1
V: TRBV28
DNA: TGTGCCAGCAGTATCACCGGGACAGGGCTGGAGCAGTACTTC
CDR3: CASSITGTGLEQYF

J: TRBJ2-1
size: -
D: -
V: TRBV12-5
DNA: TGTGCTAGTGGGGAGACCCCCGACAATGAGCAGTTCTTC
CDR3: CASGETPDNEQFF

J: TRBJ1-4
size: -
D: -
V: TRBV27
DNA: TGTGCCAGCAGCCCCCGTCGGGGGACCTCTAATGAAAAACTGTTTTTT
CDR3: CASSPRRGTSNEKLFF

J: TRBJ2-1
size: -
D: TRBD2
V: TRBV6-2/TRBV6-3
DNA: TGTGCCAGCAGTTACAATTTAGGGACTAGCGTCTACAATGAGCAGTTCTTC
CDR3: CASSYNLGTSVYNEQFF

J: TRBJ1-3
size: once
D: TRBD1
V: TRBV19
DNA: TGTGCCAGTAGTATCCGGACAGGAACTGGAAACACCATATATTTT
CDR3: CASSIRTGTGNTIYF

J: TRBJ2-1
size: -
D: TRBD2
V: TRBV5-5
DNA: TGTGCCAGCAGCTTACTAGCGGGTTACAATGAGCAGTTCTTC
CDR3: CASSLLAGYNEQFF

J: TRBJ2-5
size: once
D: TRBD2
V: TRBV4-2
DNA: TGTGCCAGCAGCCAGTATGGGACTAGGGAAGAGACCCAGTACTTC
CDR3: CASSQYGTREETQYF

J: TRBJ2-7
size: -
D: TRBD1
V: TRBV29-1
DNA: TGCAGCGTTGGACAGGGGGGGAGCTACGAGCAGTACTTC
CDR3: CSVGQGGSYEQYF

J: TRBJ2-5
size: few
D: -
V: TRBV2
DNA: TGTGCCAGCAGTGAGGGGAGCCCAAGGGGGCAAGAGACCCAGTACTTC
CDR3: CASSEGSPRGQETQYF

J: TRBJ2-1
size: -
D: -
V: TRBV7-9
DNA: TGTGCCAGCAGCTTAAGTCGGCAGGGGATTTTCAATGAGCAGTTCTTC
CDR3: CASSLSRQGIFNEQFF

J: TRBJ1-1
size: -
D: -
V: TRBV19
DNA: TGTGCCAGTAGTGGGGGGGTACCGGGCAGTTCGGCTTTCTTT
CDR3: CASSGGVPGSSAFF

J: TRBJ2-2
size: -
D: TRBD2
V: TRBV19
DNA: TGTGCCAGTAGTAGAAGAGTACTAGCGGGGAACACCGGGGAGCTGTTTTTT
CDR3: CASSRRVLAGNTGELFF

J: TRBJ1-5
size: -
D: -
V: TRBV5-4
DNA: TGTGCCAGCAGCCCGAAGGTGGGGGGGGGTAGCAATCAGCCCCAGCATTTT
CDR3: CASSPKVGGGSNQPQHF

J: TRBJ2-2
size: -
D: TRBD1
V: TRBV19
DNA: TGTGCCAGTAGTACAGGACAGGGTACCGGGGAGCTGTTTTTT
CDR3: CASSTGQGTGELFF

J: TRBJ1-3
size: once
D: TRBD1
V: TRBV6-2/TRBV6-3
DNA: TGTGCCAGCAGCTTGGACAGGGGAGGAAACACCATATATTTT
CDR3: CASSLDRGGNTIYF

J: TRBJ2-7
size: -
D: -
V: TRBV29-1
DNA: TGCAGCGTCCTTGCGGGGCAGGGGGGCTACGAGCAGTACTTC
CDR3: CSVLAGQGGYEQYF

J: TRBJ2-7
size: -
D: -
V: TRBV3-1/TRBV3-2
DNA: TGTGCCAGCAGCCGGGGTAGGGGGAACGAGCAGTACTTC
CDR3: CASSRGRGNEQYF

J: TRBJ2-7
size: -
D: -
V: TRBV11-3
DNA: TGTGCCAGCAGGGTAGCGGGACAGGGATCGTACGAGCAGTACTTC
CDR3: CASRVAGQGSYEQYF

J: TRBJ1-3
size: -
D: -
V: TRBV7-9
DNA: TGTGCCAGCAGCTTAGGAGGGGGCTCTGGAAACACCATATATTTT
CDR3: CASSLGGGSGNTIYF

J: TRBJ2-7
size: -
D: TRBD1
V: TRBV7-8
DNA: TGTGCCAGCAGCCCCCGGACAGGGTACGAGCAGTACTTC
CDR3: CASSPRTGYEQYF

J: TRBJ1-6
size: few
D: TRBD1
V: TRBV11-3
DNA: TGTGCCAGCAGCTTACCCATGGTCGACAGGGTTCATTCACCCCTCCACTTT
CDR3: CASSLPMVDRVHSPLHF

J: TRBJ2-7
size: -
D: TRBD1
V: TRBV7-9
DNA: TGTGCCAGCAGCCCCCGACAGGGGGGCTCCTACGAGCAGTACTTC
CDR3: CASSPRQGGSYEQYF

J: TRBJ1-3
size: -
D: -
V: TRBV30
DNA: TGTGCCTGGAAATACTCTGGAAACACCATATATTTT
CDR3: CAWKYSGNTIYF

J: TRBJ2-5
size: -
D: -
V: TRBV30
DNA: TGTGCCTGGGGCCCTGACAGTGGCGAGACCCAGTACTTC
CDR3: CAWGPDSGETQYF

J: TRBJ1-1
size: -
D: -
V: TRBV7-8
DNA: TGTGCCAGCAGGCTCGGGGTTAGGGAGAACACTGAAGCTTTCTTT
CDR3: CASRLGVRENTEAFF

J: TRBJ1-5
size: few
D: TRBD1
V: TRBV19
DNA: TGTGCCAGTAGTAGAAGACAGGGGGCGGTGGGGCAGCCCCAGCATTTT
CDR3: CASSRRQGAVGQPQHF

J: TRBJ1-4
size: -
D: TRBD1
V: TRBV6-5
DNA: TGTGCCAGCGCCCGAAGGGGACAGAGTAATGAAAAACTGTTTTTT
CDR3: CASARRGQSNEKLFF

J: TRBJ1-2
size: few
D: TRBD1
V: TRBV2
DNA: TGTGCCAGCAGTACCCCGGACAGGGCGGTCTATGGCTACACCTTC
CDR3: CASSTPDRAVYGYTF

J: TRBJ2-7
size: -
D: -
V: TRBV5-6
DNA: TGTGCCAGCAGCTTGTGGGCCCAGGAGGGCGAGCAGTACTTC
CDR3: CASSLWAQEGEQYF

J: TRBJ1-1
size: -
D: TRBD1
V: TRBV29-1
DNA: TGCAGCGTAAGCAGGGGGCCTTCGATGAACACTGAAGCTTTCTTT
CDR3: CSVSRGPSMNTEAFF

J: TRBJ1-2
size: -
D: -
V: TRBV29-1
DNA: TGCAGCGTTGAACGAGACAGGTCGGGGAACTATGGCTACACCTTC
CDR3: CSVERDRSGNYGYTF

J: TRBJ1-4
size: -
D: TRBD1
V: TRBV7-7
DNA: TGTGCTAGCAAAAAGGGGGCCGGCACAACTAATGAAAAACTGTTTTTT
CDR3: CASKKGAGTTNEKLFF

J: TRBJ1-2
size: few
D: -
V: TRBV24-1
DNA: TGTGCCACCAGTGATGACAGGACGACCTATGGCTACACCTTC
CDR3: CATSDDRTTYGYTF

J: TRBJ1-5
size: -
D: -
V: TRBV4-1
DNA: TGCGCCAGCGGGGGGAATCAGCCCCAGCATTTT
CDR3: CASGGNQPQHF

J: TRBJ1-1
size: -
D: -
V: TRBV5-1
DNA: TGCGCCAGCAGCGGAGGGGTGAACACTGAAGCTTTCTTT
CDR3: CASSGGVNTEAFF

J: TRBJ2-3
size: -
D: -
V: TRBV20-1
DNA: TGCAGTGCTAGAACAACAGATACGCAGTATTTT
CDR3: CSARTTDTQYF

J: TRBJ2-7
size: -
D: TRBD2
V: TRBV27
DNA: TGTGCCAGCAGTCTTGGGACTAGCGGAACTAGTATTAGCTCCTACGAGCAGTACTTC
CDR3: CASSLGTSGTSISSYEQYF

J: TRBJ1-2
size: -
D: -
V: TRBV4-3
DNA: TGCGCCAGCAGCCAAGGGTACAGGTGGGGAGGCTATGGCTACACCTTC
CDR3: CASSQGYRWGGYGYTF

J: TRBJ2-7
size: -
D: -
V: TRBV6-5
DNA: TGTGCCAGCAGCCTATCCGGGACTGTCGTCGAGCAGTACTTC
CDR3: CASSLSGTVVEQYF

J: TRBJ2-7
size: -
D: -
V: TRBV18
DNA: TGTGCCAGCTCACCCGCACAGCCTTACGAGCAGTACTTC
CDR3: CASSPAQPYEQYF

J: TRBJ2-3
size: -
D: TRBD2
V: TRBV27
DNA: TGTGCCAGCAGTCTGTGGGGGACTAGCGGGAACACAGATACGCAGTATTTT
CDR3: CASSLWGTSGNTDTQYF

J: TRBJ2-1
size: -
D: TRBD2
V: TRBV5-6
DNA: TGTGCCAGCACCTTGGGCCTAGCGGGAGAAAATGAGCAGTTCTTC
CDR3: CASTLGLAGENEQFF

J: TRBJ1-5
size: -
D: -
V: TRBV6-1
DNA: TGTGCCAGCAGTGAAGCTCCGGGGGGCGGCAATCAGCCCCAGCATTTT
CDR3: CASSEAPGGGNQPQHF

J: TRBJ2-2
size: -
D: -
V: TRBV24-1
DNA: TGTGCCAGTAGGCGTAGCGGGAACACCGGGGAGCTGTTTTTT
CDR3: CASRRSGNTGELFF

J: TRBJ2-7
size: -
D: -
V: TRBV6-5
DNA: TGTGCCAGCAGTATCACTTCCGCCTACGAGCAGTACTTC
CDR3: CASSITSAYEQYF

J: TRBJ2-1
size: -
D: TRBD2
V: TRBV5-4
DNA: TGTGCCAGCAGCTGGGGGGGGACCAATCGAGCGGCAGATGAGCAGTTCTTC
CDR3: CASSWGGTNRAADEQFF

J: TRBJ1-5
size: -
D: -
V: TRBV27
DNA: TGTGCCAGCAGCTCACTTAGCGGTGGAAATCAGCCCCAGCATTTT
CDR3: CASSSLSGGNQPQHF